A single sample gave rise to the 17 T cell receptor beta chains below, sequenced in a study of cytomegalovirus exposure and HLA in healthy donors. The PCR ran on 60 Vbeta and 13 Jbeta primers. Using immunoSEQ multiplex PCR, the repertoire was profiled, and TCRdb retains in-frame clones only, with some absent. The sample gives 140,000 or so clones, around 84% of which show up once; over 2% is in the top ten. Input material: PBMCs. The source is a boy aged 2-15 years in good health and CMV-seronegative.

This sequence joins TRBV2 and TRBJ2-1, with TRBD2 matching 12 bases. There are 11 residues in the CDR3. V shed 8 bases and J 15 bases; nucleotides not matched to a gene: 5. The germline CDR1 and CDR2 sequences are SNHLY and FYNNEI. The CDR3 coding sequence is TGTGCCAGCCCGACTAGCGGGAGTCGGTTCTTC. Protein sequence: CASPTSGSRFF. Complete variable domain (other parts from reference TRBV2 and TRBJ2-1): EPEVTQTPSHQVTQMGQEVILRCVPISNHLYFYWYRQILGQKVEFLVSFYNNEISEKSEIFDDQFSVERPDGSNFTLKIRSTKLEDSAMYFCASPTSGSRFFGPGTRLTVL.

This chain joins TRBV6-1 and TRBJ1-4; the D gene is possibly TRBD1 (5 bases). Trimming removed 6 bases from V and 8 bases from J, with 19 bases in between. CDR1 is MNHNS and CDR2 is SASEGT in the germline V gene. This CDR3 is built from 15 residues. DNA for the CDR3: TGTGCCAGCAGCCCTCTTGGGGGGGTTGGCGAAAAACTGTTTTTT. As protein: CASSPLGGVGEKLFF.

This clone was recorded once. V is TRBV11-1 and J is TRBJ2-2; no reliable D call. This CDR3 has 14 residues. Germline lookup yields CDR1 SGHAT and CDR2 FQDESV (reference sequence). V lost 6 bases and J 1 base, leaving 9 bases between the germline ends. The CDR3 loop reads CASRLQENTGELFF. DNA for the CDR3: TGTGCCAGCAGACTCCAGGAGAACACCGGGGAGCTGTTTTTT.

This clone was detected only once. This sequence joins TRBV9 and TRBJ2-1; 7 bases match TRBD1. The V and J ends lost 3 bases and 8 bases, in that order; junction bases with no gene match: 14. The CDR3 is 16 residues long. Germline V gives CDR1 SGDLS, CDR2 YYNGEE. This CDR3 is CASSASDRPALDEQFF. For the CDR3, the DNA is TGTGCCAGCAGCGCGTCGGACAGGCCAGCTTTAGATGAGCAGTTCTTC.

This clone was seen only once. The chain combines TRBV11-2 with TRBJ1-1; D is perhaps TRBD1 (6 bases). The CDR3 is 14 residues long. Germline V gene lookup returns CDR1 SGHAT and CDR2 FQNNGV. V was cut by 6 bases and J by 4 bases, with 15 bases left in between. CDR3 amino acids: CASSYRARGTEAFF. The CDR3 bases are TGTGCCAGCAGTTACAGGGCTCGGGGCACTGAAGCTTTCTTT.

The gene calls are TRBV5-4 and TRBJ2-7; no clear D. Germline CDR1 SGHNT, CDR2 YYREEE (reference sequence). This CDR3 comprises 16 residues. The V gene lost 2 bases and the J gene lost 1 base, with 16 bases spanning the gap. This chain's CDR3 is CASSFKQSSESYEQYF. The CDR3 bases are TGTGCCAGCAGCTTTAAACAAAGTTCGGAGTCCTACGAGCAGTACTTC.

This sequence joins TRBV5-1 and TRBJ1-5, with 9 positions matching TRBD1. The V segment lost 4 bases and the J segment 4 bases; nucleotides outside the gene matches: 3. CDR3 length: 14 amino acids. Germline loops: CDR1 SGHRS, CDR2 YFSETQ. The CDR3 nucleotides read TGCGCCAGCAGCAGAGGGACAGGGAATCAGCCCCAGCATTTT. Translated: CASSRGTGNQPQHF.

The chain carries TRBV11-3 and TRBJ2-5, with TRBD1 matching over 9 bases. Germline trimming cut 4 bases from V and 7 bases from J; bases unmatched to any gene: 10. The germline V gene has CDR1 SGHNT and CDR2 YENEEA. The CDR3 is 15 amino acids. The CDR3 here is CASSSYRGRVRTQYF. The DNA for the CDR3 is TGTGCCAGCAGCTCATACAGGGGGCGAGTTCGGACCCAGTACTTC.

This chain joins TRBV7-9 and TRBJ2-1; 8 nucleotides agree with TRBD1. CDR3 length: 17 residues. Germline trimming cut 3 bases from V and 6 bases from J; bases unmatched to any gene: 13. In germline, CDR1 is SEHNR, CDR2 FQNEAQ (reference sequence). The CDR3 sequence: CASSLRGQGGRGNEQFF. CDR3 DNA: TGTGCCAGCAGCTTGCGAGGACAGGGAGGTAGGGGCAATGAGCAGTTCTTC.

This chain links TRBV4-2 with TRBJ1-3, with D perhaps matching TRBD1 (6 bases). Trimming cost V 8 bases and J 0 bases, with 14 bases left between them. This CDR3 spans 15 amino acids. CDR1 is LGHNA and CDR2 is YNFKEQ in the germline V gene. The CDR3: CASGPQGLSGNTIYF. CDR3 coding DNA: TGTGCCAGCGGCCCCCAGGGGCTCTCTGGAAACACCATATATTTT.

This clone has just a few counts. This chain joins TRBV7-6 and TRBJ2-7, with TRBD1 matching over 8 bases. CDR1 SGHVS and CDR2 FNYEAQ come from the germline V gene. V shed 4 bases and J 0 bases; nucleotides not matched to a gene: 8. The CDR3 runs to 16 residues. CDR3 residues: CASSSRAGGSSYEQYF. The CDR3, as DNA: TGTGCCAGCAGCTCGAGAGCAGGGGGCAGCTCCTACGAGCAGTACTTC.

V gene TRBV11-3 combines with J gene TRBJ2-7; D possibly corresponds to TRBD2 (6 bases). The CDR3 spans 12 residues. Germline CDR1 is SGHNT and CDR2 is YENEEA. Deletions cut 5 bases from V and 3 bases from J, with 8 bases between. The CDR3 DNA reads TGTGCCAGCAGCGGGGGACTCTACGAGCAGTACTTC. Amino acids: CASSGGLYEQYF.

The J gene is TRBJ1-1, the V gene TRBV28; TRBD1 matches 8 bases. With V trimmed by 6 bases and J by 5 bases, 8 bases remained unmatched. CDR1 is MDHEN and CDR2 is SYDVKM in the germline V gene. CDR3 length equals 14 residues. The CDR3 here is CASSRTGYRTEAFF. The CDR3 DNA sequence: TGTGCCAGCAGCCGGACAGGGTACCGGACTGAAGCTTTCTTT.

The chain joins TRBV4-1 to TRBJ2-5; the D gene is possibly TRBD2 (6 bases). This CDR3 is built from 14 residues. Germline CDR1 is MGHRA and CDR2 is YSYEKL. Trimming pared 4 bases from V and 4 bases from J, leaving 13 bases between. The CDR3 coding sequence is TGCGCCAGCAGCCGAAGTGGAGGGGTAGAGACCCAGTACTTC. Its translation: CASSRSGGVETQYF.

This chain uses TRBV10-3 with TRBJ2-1, with TRBD1 matching 9 bases. The ends lost 6 bases at V and 7 bases at J; junction bases unmatched: 10. This CDR3 is built from 15 residues. Germline CDR1 ENHRY, CDR2 SYGVKD. The CDR3 is CAIRNTGTGSNEQFF. The CDR3 DNA sequence: TGTGCCATCAGGAACACCGGGACAGGGTCAAATGAGCAGTTCTTC.

This clone was found once. The chain combines TRBV27 with TRBJ1-4; weak D call: TRBD1 (5 bases). V was shortened by 2 bases and J by 10 bases, with 11 bases between the two germline ends. This CDR3 comprises 13 residues. CDR1 and CDR2 (germline): MNHEY, SMNVEV (reference sequence). The CDR3 nucleotides are TGTGCCAGCAGTTTAGCCAGGGCAGGAAAACTGTTTTTT. The encoded protein is CASSLARAGKLFF.

The V call is TRBV18, the J call TRBJ2-7; D remains unclear. The CDR3 sequence is 15 residues long. Germline V CDR1 and CDR2: KGHSH, LQKENI. Trimming pared 1 base from V and 5 bases from J, leaving 15 bases between. CDR3 nucleotide sequence: TGTGCCAGCTCACCACTCCCCCTTTCGAGCGACGAGCAGTACTTC. This encodes CASSPLPLSSDEQYF.